This T cell receptor (beta chain) appears in the sequencing data of a study of identical twins. MiXCR was run by TCRdb on the 5' RACE reads, yielding one entry per CDR3 protein. The repertoire has about 730,000 distinct CDR3 sequences, around 20% of them found once; the top ten carry 4% to 5.5%. Trimming at V came to 6 bases and at J to 3 bases, leaving 16 bases not matched to a gene. The CDR3 length is 16 residues. Germline values: CDR1 SQVTM, CDR2 ANQGSEA. This clonotype was observed a few times. The sample was also reused in another study, on T cells expressing NK-cell markers. That source adds: It was from sorted CD3+CD56+NKG2C+, CD3+CD56+NKG2C- and CD3+CD56-NKG2C+ T cells that TCR beta repertoires came. These clonotypes additionally ranked first within the CD3+CD56-NKG2C+ fraction of a few donors. Unclear, still, was the HCMV specificity of the expanded NKG2C+ T cell clones.

This receptor was identified in a woman aged 18 to 35 in good health. The sequenced sample was PBMCs. The chain recombines TRBV29-1 with TRBJ2-7, with TRBD1 matching over 8 bases. Written as DNA, the CDR3 is TGCAGCGTCGTTTTTGTTGGGGGGACAGGTAACTACGAGCAGTACTTC. Translating it yields CSVVFVGGTGNYEQYF.